This T cell receptor (beta chain) was sequenced in a study of control samples from healthy donors and cancer patients. Produced via immunoSEQ multiplex PCR; TCRdb's table is partial and in-frame only. This table holds around 150,000 clones, about nine tenths found once. The trim removed 2 bases at V and 4 bases at J, leaving 13 bases unmatched. The CDR3 loop spans 18 amino acids. Per the germline V gene, CDR1 is SGHTA and CDR2 is FQGNSA. This chain uses TRBV7-2 with TRBJ2-5; 10 nucleotides align to TRBD1. Specimen: blood. This clonotype was obtained from a man under 40 in good health. The CDR3 DNA reads as TGTGCCAGCAGCTTAAAACGTTTGACAGGGGGCGTGGGAGAGACCCAGTACTTC. Translation gives CASSLKRLTGGVGETQYF.